These 9 T cell receptor beta chains came from one sample sequenced in a study of cytotoxic CD8 clonotypes in ibrutinib-treated CLL. Assay used: immunoSEQ multiplex PCR; TCRdb lists only in-frame clones, some missing. The sample carries roughly 51,000 clones, roughly 50% recorded once. The input for sequencing was PBMCs, taken after 12 months of ibrutinib treatment. Receptors originate from a human donor with chronic lymphocytic leukemia.

This clone was seen ten or more times. Mismatch with germline at one junction end may stem from a read error. The J gene is TRBJ2-1, the V gene TRBV7-7; the D gene is possibly TRBD2 (7 bases). Germline-derived CDR1 and CDR2 are SSHAT and FNYEAQ (reference sequence). This CDR3 region has 14 residues. The CDR3 spells CASSPTRGAGEQFF. DNA of the CDR3: TGTGCTAGCAGTCCTACCCGGGGGGCCGGTGAGCAGTTCTTC.

V usage is TRBV2 and J usage is TRBJ2-5; 7 nucleotides agree with TRBD1. V dropped 7 bases and J dropped 1; count of bases not matched to a gene: 9. This CDR3 contains 15 residues. Germline CDR1 and CDR2: SNHLY and FYNNEI. This chain's CDR3 is CASTLLRQGQETQYF. In DNA, the CDR3 is TGTGCCAGCACCCTCTTACGACAGGGCCAAGAGACCCAGTACTTC.

This chain joins TRBV6-1 and TRBJ2-7, with D possibly being TRBD1 (5 bases). Germline CDR1 is MNHNS and CDR2 is SASEGT. This CDR3 is 14 amino acids long. V dropped 3 bases and J dropped 2 bases, with 11 bases sitting between them. The CDR3 bases are TGTGCCAGCAGTGATCGCTCGGACACCTACGAGCAGTACTTC. It translates to CASSDRSDTYEQYF.

This rearrangement joins TRBV6-5 to TRBJ2-2; D call uncertain. Trimming took 5 bases from V and 7 from J, leaving 14 bases between them. The CDR3 is 14 amino acids. Per the germline V gene, CDR1 is MNHEY and CDR2 is SVGAGI. CDR3 nucleotide sequence: TGTGCCAGCAGTCCCAGGTCCTATGACGGGGAGCTGTTTTTT. Its translation: CASSPRSYDGELFF.

In its sample, this clone was seen a few times. This chain joins TRBV19 and TRBJ2-1; 8 bases align to TRBD1. There are 16 residues in the CDR3. The germline V gene has CDR1 LNHDA and CDR2 SQIVND (reference sequence). Losses at the gene ends were 4 bases for V and 0 bases for J; bases not matched to a gene: 5. The CDR3 DNA reads as TGTGCCAGTAGTAAGGACAGGGCTAACTCCTACAATGAGCAGTTCTTC. Translating it yields CASSKDRANSYNEQFF.

The rearrangement uses TRBV9 and TRBJ1-1; a weak D match, TRBD1 (5 bases). Germline lookup yields CDR1 SGDLS and CDR2 YYNGEE. Trimming took off 3 bases at V and 5 bases at J, with 14 bases between the two ends. This CDR3 spans 14 amino acids. CDR3 in amino acids: CASSARGGSTEAFF. As DNA, the CDR3 is TGTGCCAGCAGCGCCCGCGGGGGTTCGACTGAAGCTTTCTTT.

This clone showed up just a few times. The chain combines TRBV11-2 with TRBJ2-7, with 7 bases fitting TRBD2. CDR3 size: 14 residues. Trimming took 6 bases from V and 4 from J; bases not matched to a gene: 9. In germline, CDR1 is SGHAT, CDR2 FQNNGV. The CDR3 DNA sequence: TGTGCCAGCAGTGATTCGATGGGGGGGTACGAGCAGTACTTC. Protein: CASSDSMGGYEQYF.

This clone appeared a few times. V is TRBV6-1 and J is TRBJ1-5; D possibly corresponds to TRBD1 (5 bases). This CDR3 region has 16 residues. V lost 4 bases and J lost 6, with 19 bases in between. Germline V lookup: CDR1 MNHNS, CDR2 SASEGT. The CDR3 bases are TGTGCCAGCAGTGGGAAGTCAGGGAACGTCGGTCAGCCCCAGCATTTT. It encodes CASSGKSGNVGQPQHF.

V is TRBV7-9 and J is TRBJ1-2, with D perhaps TRBD1 (6 bases). Deletions cut 5 bases from V and 6 bases from J, with 25 bases between. The length of the CDR3 is 17 residues. From germline, CDR1 is SEHNR and CDR2 FQNEAQ (reference sequence). CDR3 sequence reads: CASSRLARPQGPDGYTF. CDR3 nucleotides: TGTGCCAGCAGCCGCTTGGCCCGTCCTCAGGGGCCGGATGGCTACACCTTC.